These 23 T cell receptor beta chains were sequenced from one sample in a study of T cell repertoires in cytomegalovirus infection. Via MiXCR, TCRdb re-called the reads, giving one row per CDR3 protein. The sample lists 150,000 to 200,000 distinct CDR3 sequences; about 30% were seen once. Sequencing was carried out using PBMCs. Source of these receptors: a human donor in good health (CMV status not recorded). Some clones in this sample may be carry-over from other donors' samples.

The chain recombines TRBV6-1 with TRBJ2-7, with a weak D call TRBD1 (6 bases). Germline values: CDR1 MNHNS, CDR2 SASEGT. V was clipped by 5 bases and J by 5 bases, with 13 bases between them. The CDR3 spans 13 residues. CDR3 sequence: CASSRYTGNEQYF. The CDR3 nucleotides are TGTGCCAGCAGTCGCTACACAGGGAACGAGCAGTACTTC.

This clonotype was observed a handful of times. This sequence joins TRBV14 and TRBJ2-2; D is uncertain. V shed 0 bases and J shed 2 bases, with 7 bases lying between them. The CDR3 is made up of 15 amino acids. Germline V lookup: CDR1 SGHDN, CDR2 FVKESK. The CDR3 region is CASSQDVGNTGELFF. CDR3 nucleotide sequence: TGTGCCAGCAGCCAAGATGTAGGAAACACCGGGGAGCTGTTTTTT.

This clonotype has a count of ten or more. The chain uses TRBV19 and TRBJ1-1, with unresolved D. CDR3 length: 13 residues. CDR1 and CDR2 from the germline V gene are LNHDA and SQIVND (reference sequence). The germline V and J ends were trimmed by 1 base and 7 bases, with 10 bases remaining between them. CDR3 coding DNA: TGTGCCAGTAGTATAGCGGAAGGTGATGAAGCTTTCTTT. Residues: CASSIAEGDEAFF.

This clonotype came up many times. The gene calls are TRBV7-2 and TRBJ2-3, with D perhaps TRBD2 (6 bases). Trimming took 11 bases from V and 1 from J, leaving 13 bases between them. CDR3 size: 13 residues. Per the germline V gene, CDR1 is SGHTA and CDR2 is FQGNSA. The CDR3 protein is CASRTMGTDTQYF. Written as DNA, the CDR3 is TGTGCCTCCCGGACTATGGGCACAGATACGCAGTATTTT.

The rearrangement uses TRBV5-6 and TRBJ2-5; D ambiguous. This CDR3 has 13 residues. V shed 2 bases and J shed 1 base, with 6 bases lying between them. The germline V gene encodes CDR1 SGHDT and CDR2 YYEEEE. The CDR3, as DNA: TGTGCCAGCAGCTTTCCCTTCCAAGAGACCCAGTACTTC. Amino acid sequence: CASSFPFQETQYF.

The chain is built from TRBV11-3 and TRBJ2-5; possible D gene TRBD2, 6 bases. Germline-derived CDR1 and CDR2 are SGHNT and YENEEA. Trimming left V 1 base short and J 5 bases short, with 14 bases between. The CDR3 runs to 15 residues. The CDR3 DNA sequence: TGTGCCAGCAGCTTAGGGGGACGGGGGATGGAGACCCAGTACTTC. Amino acid sequence: CASSLGGRGMETQYF.

This clonotype was counted only a few times. The chain recombines TRBV2 with TRBJ1-1; 7 nucleotides align to TRBD1. Losses at the gene ends were 7 bases for V and 3 bases for J; bases not matched to a gene: 5. There are 13 residues in the CDR3. CDR1 SNHLY and CDR2 FYNNEI come from the germline V gene. The CDR3 spells CASKTDRDTEAFF. The CDR3 coding sequence is TGTGCCAGCAAGACCGACAGGGACACTGAAGCTTTCTTT.

In this sample, this clonotype turned up a few times. The chain employs TRBV14 and TRBJ1-1; the D is unclear. Trimming pared 1 base from V and 7 bases from J, leaving 13 bases between. The CDR3 runs 14 residues. Germline lookup yields CDR1 SGHDN and CDR2 FVKESK. The CDR3 protein is CASSQGLRGIEAFF. The CDR3 nucleotides read TGTGCCAGCAGCCAAGGTCTTCGGGGAATTGAAGCTTTCTTT. The full variable domain, rest sourced from reference TRBV14 and TRBJ1-1, is EAGVTQFPSHSVIEKGQTVTLRCDPISGHDNLYWYRRVMGKEIKFLLHFVKESKQDESGMPNNRFLAERTGGTYSTLKVQPAELEDSGVYFCASSQGLRGIEAFFGQGTRLTVV.

This clonotype turned up a few times. The gene calls are TRBV6-2 or TRBV6-3 and TRBJ1-1; no clear D gene. Trimming pared 5 bases from V and 3 bases from J, leaving 19 bases between. Germline CDR1 and CDR2: MNHEY and SVGEGT. This CDR3 has 16 residues. The CDR3 protein is CASSIHRPAEDTEAFF. The CDR3 DNA follows: TGTGCCAGCAGTATTCATCGCCCGGCTGAGGACACTGAAGCTTTCTTT.

The chain recombines TRBV6-2 or TRBV6-3 with TRBJ1-5, with TRBD1 matching over 9 bases. CDR3 length: 17 residues. Trimming cost V 2 bases and J 0 bases; bases outside gene matches: 5. CDR1 and CDR2 from the germline V gene are MNHEY and SVGEGT. This CDR3 is CASSYETGGYSNQPQHF. CDR3 coding DNA: TGTGCCAGCAGTTACGAGACAGGGGGATATAGCAATCAGCCCCAGCATTTT.

The chain combines TRBV20-1 with TRBJ2-1; possibly TRBD2 for D (5 bases). CDR3 size: 13 residues. Germline CDR1 is DFQATT and CDR2 is SNEGSKA (reference sequence). The CDR3: CSGEGSPYNEQFF. CDR3 bases: TGCAGCGGAGAAGGGAGCCCCTACAATGAGCAGTTCTTC.

This clonotype was counted at least ten times. This chain joins TRBV7-2 and TRBJ1-5; D may be TRBD1 (5 bases). V lost 1 base, J lost 0 bases, and 13 bases lay in between. The CDR3 consists of 17 residues. The germline CDR1 and CDR2 sequences are SGHTA and FQGNSA. For the CDR3, the DNA is TGTGCCAGCAGCTTAGGAACGGGGGGAACTAGCAATCAGCCCCAGCATTTT. This codes for CASSLGTGGTSNQPQHF.

This clonotype was observed many times. The chain employs TRBV9 and TRBJ2-2, with 9 nucleotides matching TRBD1. CDR3 length equals 15 residues. The germline CDR1 and CDR2 sequences are SGDLS and YYNGEE. The junction had 12 bases not matched to a gene; V was cut back by 6 bases and J by 9 bases. This chain's CDR3 is CASTSSPGTGRELFF. The DNA for the CDR3 is TGTGCCAGCACCTCCAGTCCCGGGACAGGGAGGGAGCTGTTTTTT.

This clonotype was detected only a few times. V gene TRBV12-3 or TRBV12-4 combines with J gene TRBJ1-5; D perhaps matches TRBD1 (6 bases). V was trimmed by 3 bases and J by 3 bases, leaving 12 bases between them. This CDR3 is 15 amino acids long. The CDR3 loop reads CASSFRNRANQPQHF. Here the CDR3 DNA reads TGTGCCAGCAGTTTTAGGAACAGGGCCAATCAGCCCCAGCATTTT.

This clonotype appeared a few times. The rearrangement uses TRBV19 and TRBJ2-1; 12 bases are a match to TRBD2. The ends lost 5 bases at V and 12 bases at J; junction bases unmatched: 11. Germline assignment: CDR1 LNHDA and CDR2 SQIVND (reference sequence). This CDR3 spans 15 amino acids. DNA of the CDR3: TGTGCCAGTAGTGTGACTAGCGGGGGCCCTTCGAGGCAGTTCTTC. Its protein is CASSVTSGGPSRQFF.

There are a few counts of this clonotype. The chain joins TRBV7-4 to TRBJ2-4; D perhaps matches TRBD1 (6 bases). CDR3 length: 13 amino acids. V was pared by 2 bases and J by 9 bases, with 11 bases between. Germline assignment: CDR1 SGHVT and CDR2 SQSDAQ. This CDR3 is CASSLNQGSIQYF. CDR3 sequence (DNA): TGTGCCAGCAGCTTAAACCAGGGGAGCATTCAGTACTTC.

As for this clonotype: Since a much larger clone is just one base distant, this may be a read error. This chain connects TRBV7-2 to TRBJ2-5, with D possibly matching TRBD1 (5 bases). V was pared by 3 bases and J by 4 bases, with 15 bases between. Germline CDR1 and CDR2: SGHTA and FQGNSA. This CDR3 comprises 15 residues. For the CDR3, the DNA is TGTGCCAGCAGCTTCAGGAAAGGGGTTGGAGAGACCCAGTACTTC. It encodes CASSFRKGVGETQYF.

This chain links TRBV27 with TRBJ1-5; D unclear. Trimming cost V 5 bases and J 0 bases, with 5 bases left between them. Germline loops: CDR1 MNHEY, CDR2 SMNVEV (reference sequence). The CDR3 loop spans 13 amino acids. The CDR3 loop is CASSHSSNQPQHF. As DNA, the CDR3 is TGTGCCAGCAGTCACAGTAGCAATCAGCCCCAGCATTTT.

This clonotype was counted a few times. The chain employs TRBV4-2 and TRBJ1-2, with TRBD1 matching over 9 bases. The germline CDR1 and CDR2 sequences are LGHNA and YNFKEQ. Unmatched junction bases numbered 9, after V lost 2 bases and J lost 5 bases. This CDR3 region has 16 residues. CDR3: CASSQSGQGDTYGYTF. The CDR3 DNA is TGTGCCAGCAGCCAATCGGGACAGGGAGACACGTATGGCTACACCTTC.

The chain carries TRBV11-2 and TRBJ2-5; 9 bases are a match to TRBD1. The CDR3 extends over 13 amino acids. Germline trimming cut 4 bases from V and 4 bases from J; bases unmatched to any gene: 1. Germline loops: CDR1 SGHAT, CDR2 FQNNGV. CDR3 loop: CASSSGQGETQYF. The CDR3, as DNA: TGTGCCAGCAGCTCGGGACAGGGAGAGACCCAGTACTTC.

This clonotype was picked up a small number of times. The chain is built from TRBV7-3 and TRBJ2-2, with a weak D call TRBD1 (6 bases). V was trimmed by 1 base and J by 4 bases, leaving 13 bases between them. Per germline, CDR1 SGHTA and CDR2 FQGTGA. This CDR3 comprises 16 residues. In DNA, the CDR3 is TGTGCCAGCAGCTTAAATGGACAGCAGACCACCGGGGAGCTGTTTTTT. Encoded protein: CASSLNGQQTTGELFF.

The chain employs TRBV29-1 and TRBJ2-7; 7 nucleotides match TRBD1. Germline CDR1 SQVTM, CDR2 ANQGSEA. CDR3 length: 15 amino acids. V lost 0 bases and J lost 3; bases outside the gene matches: 8. The CDR3 nucleotides are TGCAGCGTTGAAGATTCCTCGACAGGGTTCTACGAGCAGTACTTC. The encoded protein is CSVEDSSTGFYEQYF.

The chain links TRBV20-1 to TRBJ2-1; a possible D gene is TRBD2 (5 bases). With 4 bases removed from V and 1 base from J, the gap between germline ends came to 17 bases. The CDR3 length is 16 residues. Germline-derived CDR1 and CDR2 are DFQATT and SNEGSKA (reference sequence). The CDR3 loop is CSATPRSGLSYNEQFF. DNA for the CDR3: TGCAGTGCTACCCCCAGAAGCGGACTTTCCTACAATGAGCAGTTCTTC.